The 7 T cell receptor beta chains listed next were all sequenced from one sample in a study of CD8+CD57+ T cells in acquired aplastic anemia. Profiles of TCR beta VDJ and CDR3 were generated from a genomic DNA template. TCRdb used MiXCR to reprocess the reads, holding one entry per CDR3 protein. This sample carries about 190,000 distinct CDR3 sequences, around 59% of them seen once, and the ten largest clones take approximately 15%. The specimen was sorted CD4+, CD8+, or CD8+CD57+ T cells (not recorded which) from PBMCs. The receptors come from a human donor in good health, serving as a control.

This clonotype has a count of ten or more. The V and J genes are TRBV6-5 and TRBJ1-1; no clear D. The CDR3 sequence is 14 residues long. Germline lookup yields CDR1 MNHEY and CDR2 SVGAGI. V lost 4 bases, J lost 4 bases, and 13 bases lay in between. CDR3 protein: CASSSHISPTEAFF. The CDR3 nucleotides read TGTGCCAGCAGTTCCCACATATCGCCCACTGAAGCTTTCTTT.

The chain links TRBV25-1 to TRBJ1-6; no firm D call. The CDR3 has 17 amino acids. The germline gives CDR1 MGHDK, CDR2 SYGVNS. Between the trimmed V and J ends, which lost 4 bases and 7 bases, there was a span of 20 bases. The CDR3 loop is CASSARAPGVRNSPLHF. The DNA of the CDR3 is TGTGCCAGCAGTGCTAGGGCACCCGGGGTTAGGAATTCACCCCTCCACTTT.

The table lists this clonotype with many counts. The chain joins TRBV12-3 or TRBV12-4 to TRBJ2-7; the D call may be TRBD1 or TRBD2 (5 bases each). This CDR3 has 14 residues. V dropped 6 bases and J dropped 0 bases, with 12 bases sitting between them. Here the CDR3 DNA reads TGTGCCAGCAGCTTGGCAGGGAGCTCCTACGAGCAGTACTTC. Translated: CASSLAGSSYEQYF.

This clonotype was seen many times. The chain couples TRBV5-6 to TRBJ1-1, with D uncertain. In germline, CDR1 is SGHDT, CDR2 YYEEEE. The V and J ends lost 0 bases and 1 base respectively, with 13 bases between them. The CDR3 sequence is 16 residues long. The CDR3 protein is CASSLAQIWENTEAFF. CDR3 nucleotides: TGTGCCAGCAGCTTGGCCCAGATTTGGGAGAACACTGAAGCTTTCTTT. Complete variable domain (other parts from reference TRBV5-6 and TRBJ1-1): DAGVTQSPTHLIKTRGQQVTLRCSPKSGHDTVSWYQQALGQGPQFIFQYYEEEERQRGNFPDRFSGHQFPNYSSELNVNALLLGDSALYLCASSLAQIWENTEAFFGQGTRLTVV.

The chain carries TRBV29-1 and TRBJ2-5; 7 bases map to TRBD2. Germline trimming cut 8 bases from V and 4 bases from J; bases unmatched to any gene: 10. The CDR3 is made up of 13 amino acids. Germline CDR1 reads SQVTM; CDR2 reads ANQGSEA. This CDR3 reads CSLGSGEGETQYF. Here the CDR3 DNA reads TGCAGCTTAGGGTCCGGGGAGGGAGAGACCCAGTACTTC.

The chain couples TRBV6-1 to TRBJ2-1; D might be TRBD1 (6 bases). CDR3 length: 12 amino acids. CDR1 and CDR2 (germline): MNHNS, SASEGT. With 11 bases removed from V and 4 bases from J, the gap between germline ends came to 12 bases. The CDR3 nucleotides are TGTGCCTGCTCCAGGGGATACAATGAGCAGTTCTTC. This translates into CACSRGYNEQFF.

This clonotype has ten or more counts. The rearrangement links TRBV5-8 to TRBJ1-2, with 7 bases lining up with TRBD1. The length of the CDR3 is 15 residues. Germline V gives CDR1 SGHTS, CDR2 YDEGEE. V was clipped by 4 bases and J by 7 bases; unmatched bases: 13. CDR3 protein: CASSGTGTEFLGYTF. CDR3 nucleotides: TGTGCCAGCAGCGGAACCGGGACAGAGTTCCTTGGCTACACCTTC.